A single TCR beta chain is shown here with its context. Germline CDR1 LNHDA, CDR2 SQIVND (reference sequence). V gave up 0 bases and J gave up 1 base, with 7 bases separating them. This CDR3 has 15 residues. The data were taken from a study of blood T cell repertoires in COVID-19. Overall study: The samples span acute and convalescent COVID-19 from the United States, Italy and Spain.

Original data processing: Nucleated cell counts were estimated from reference gene primer amplification. Method: immunoSEQ multiplex PCR; TCRdb's copy keeps in-frame clones and lacks some. V and J calls and clone size are given by that table; D and trimming were obtained from the DNA. The table records roughly 260,000 clones, 86% of them present only once. The chain recombines TRBV19 with TRBJ2-1, with D hard to call. The specimen sequenced was peripheral blood. The sequence derives from a man between 40 and 49 years old who had recovered from COVID-19. The chain's CDR3 is CASSIDSLSYNEQFF. The CDR3 DNA follows: TGTGCCAGTAGTATAGATAGTTTGTCCTACAATGAGCAGTTCTTC.